Listed here are 7 T cell receptor beta chains from one sample, sequenced in a study of blood T cell repertoires in COVID-19 (dated by TCRdb to the early 2020s). Library preparation was by the immunoSEQ multiplex PCR assay. TCRdb retrieved this table from immuneACCESS and kept in-frame rearrangements only. Not all clones are present; in checked studies, unresolved V genes account for under half, and no reason is known for the remainder. For this sample the table gives 130,000 to 150,000 clones, of which about nine tenths were detected only once. Approximately 10% of the sample goes to the ten largest clones. Sequenced: PBMCs or T cells enriched from blood (not recorded which). These receptors came from a man between 60 and 75 years old who had recovered from COVID-19.

The chain combines TRBV3-1 (or the pseudogene TRBV3-2) with TRBJ2-2; 11 nucleotides agree with TRBD2. J lost 5 bases, V lost 1 base, and 6 bases had no gene match. Germline assignment: CDR1 LGHDT and CDR2 YNNKEL (reference sequence). This CDR3 has 17 residues. The CDR3 region is CASSQGRLAGRTGELFF. CDR3 nucleotide sequence: TGTGCCAGCAGCCAAGGTAGACTAGCGGGGCGGACCGGGGAGCTGTTTTTT.

The V call is TRBV10-1, the J call TRBJ2-2; the match to TRBD1 covers 9 bases. The CDR3 covers 17 residues. After removal of 4 bases from V and 6 bases from J, the junction contained 12 bases not matched to a gene. Germline CDR1 and CDR2: WNHNN and SYGVQD (reference sequence). The DNA for the CDR3 is TGCGCCAGCAGTGCTTCCGGACAGGGGTTGTTTTCCGGGGAGCTGTTTTTT. It codes for CASSASGQGLFSGELFF.

This chain joins TRBV11-2 and TRBJ2-7, with unresolved D. CDR3 length: 12 amino acids. V gave up 4 bases and J gave up 7 bases, with 11 bases separating them. Germline V CDR1 and CDR2: SGHAT, FQNNGV. The CDR3: CASSSPFQEQYF. The CDR3 DNA reads TGTGCCAGCAGCTCCCCATTTCAGGAGCAGTACTTC.

The V and J genes are TRBV7-8 and TRBJ2-5; D is uncertain. Germline CDR1 reads SGHVS; CDR2 reads FQNEAQ. CDR3 length equals 13 residues. Trimming cost V 3 bases and J 2 bases, with 7 bases left between them. CDR3 loop: CASSFYFQETQYF. Here the CDR3 DNA reads TGTGCCAGCAGCTTCTACTTTCAAGAGACCCAGTACTTC.

V gene TRBV3-1 (or the pseudogene TRBV3-2) combines with J gene TRBJ1-2; D possibly corresponds to TRBD1 (6 bases). This CDR3 has 15 amino acids. Germline CDR1 is LGHDT and CDR2 is YNNKEL (reference sequence). The V end was cut by 3 bases, the J end by 4 bases, with 15 bases between. In nucleotides, the CDR3 is TGTGCCAGCAGCCACCGGGACACTGCTAGCTATGGCTACACCTTC. Translating it yields CASSHRDTASYGYTF.

This clone was recorded a few times. The genes are TRBV18 and TRBJ2-1; 7 bases agree with TRBD2. CDR1 KGHSH and CDR2 LQKENI come from the germline V gene. Trimming cost V 4 bases and J 5 bases; bases outside gene matches: 11. This CDR3 comprises 16 residues. Here the CDR3 DNA reads TGTGCCAGCTCACTGGGCCTAGCGGCGACGAACAATGAGCAGTTCTTC. Translation: CASSLGLAATNNEQFF.

This rearrangement joins TRBV5-4 to TRBJ2-7; 8 bases fit TRBD2. The germline V gene encodes CDR1 SGHNT and CDR2 YYREEE (reference sequence). With V trimmed by 3 bases and J by 5 bases, 10 bases remained unmatched. The CDR3 sequence is 15 residues long. In nucleotides, the CDR3 is TGTGCCAGCAGCTACGCGAGGACTAGCCCTGACGAGCAGTACTTC. Translation: CASSYARTSPDEQYF.